Below are 30 T cell receptor beta chains sequenced from a single sample in a study of CD8+ T cells in alopecia areata. The authors extracted RNA and reverse transcribed it into cDNA as the sequencing template. Produced via immunoSEQ multiplex PCR; TCRdb's table is partial and in-frame only. Of a few hundred thousand clones in the sample, around two thirds were seen once. The sequences come from CD4+ T cells sorted from blood, collected at week 0. Every receptor here comes from a human donor with alopecia areata.

The rearrangement uses TRBV30 and TRBJ1-6, with D perhaps TRBD1 (5 bases). The CDR3 has 14 residues. The V gene lost 3 bases and the J gene lost 6 bases, with 12 bases spanning the gap. Looked up from germline, CDR1 is GTSNPN and CDR2 is SVGIG (reference sequence). The DNA of the CDR3 is TGTGCCTGGAGAGGCCAGGGAGGTAATTCACCCCTCCACTTT. This sequence encodes CAWRGQGGNSPLHF. Using reference TRBV30 and TRBJ1-6 for the parts outside the CDR3, the full variable domain is SQTIHQWPATLVQPVGSPLSLECTVEGTSNPNLYWYRQAAGRGLQLLFYSVGIGQISSEVPQNLSASRPQDRQFILSSKKLLLSDSGFYLCAWRGQGGNSPLHFGNGTRLTVT.

Only a few counts were recorded for this clone. The CDR3 region is CASGDRHEQPQHF. The CDR3 bases are TGTGCTAGTGGCGACAGGCACGAGCAGCCCCAGCATTTT. The rearrangement joins TRBV12-5 to TRBJ1-5; possible D gene TRBD1, 6 bases. Germline CDR1 reads LGHNT; CDR2 reads FRNRAP. The CDR3 is made up of 13 amino acids. Trimming took 6 bases from V and 7 from J, leaving 13 bases between them.

V gene TRBV9 combines with J gene TRBJ2-3; D not resolved. Germline lookup yields CDR1 SGDLS and CDR2 YYNGEE. The CDR3 loop spans 12 amino acids. V lost 4 bases and J lost 3, with 6 bases in between. CDR3 protein: CASSLLTDTQYF. For the CDR3, the DNA is TGTGCCAGCAGCTTGTTAACAGATACGCAGTATTTT.

About this clone: This specimen includes other DNA sequences encoding the same CDR3. This chain joins TRBV2 and TRBJ2-1; D is unclear. Trimming removed 6 bases at V and 7 bases at J, with 4 bases between. This CDR3 contains 10 residues. Germline V gene sequence: CDR1 SNHLY, CDR2 FYNNEI. The CDR3 loop reads CASRGNEQFF. The CDR3 coding sequence is TGTGCCAGCAGGGGTAATGAGCAGTTCTTC.

The chain is built from TRBV29-1 and TRBJ2-1, with D unresolved. This CDR3 spans 10 amino acids. Germline V CDR1 and CDR2: SQVTM, ANQGSEA. V was trimmed by 5 bases and J by 9 bases, leaving 8 bases between them. CDR3 amino acids: CSVFYVEQFF. CDR3 DNA: TGCAGCGTTTTCTACGTTGAGCAGTTCTTC.

The sample holds a few counts of this clone. V usage is TRBV4-2 and J usage is TRBJ2-2; no clear D gene. V was clipped by 0 bases and J by 3 bases, with 11 bases between them. The CDR3 sequence is 16 residues long. Per the germline V gene, CDR1 is LGHNA and CDR2 is YNFKEQ. CDR3 sequence reads: CASSQDQARYTGELFF. The DNA of the CDR3 is TGTGCCAGCAGCCAAGACCAGGCGCGTTACACCGGGGAGCTGTTTTTT.

There are a few counts of this clone. The rearrangement links TRBV29-1 to TRBJ2-5, with 7 bases identical to TRBD1. The length of the CDR3 is 16 residues. Germline CDR1 SQVTM, CDR2 ANQGSEA. V shed 6 bases and J 1 base; nucleotides not matched to a gene: 14. CDR3 in DNA: TGCAGCGTGAAGGGGGCGCGGGCCCCCACCCAAGAGACCCAGTACTTC. Translating gives CSVKGARAPTQETQYF.

This clone was counted only a few times. The chain employs TRBV5-1 and TRBJ2-7; D is perhaps TRBD2 (5 bases). Germline V gene sequence: CDR1 SGHRS, CDR2 YFSETQ. This CDR3 has 13 residues. Trimming took off 6 bases at V and 5 bases at J, with 15 bases between the two ends. CDR3 in amino acids: CASTAGVLDEQYF. The DNA of the CDR3 is TGCGCCAGCACAGCCGGGGTCTTGGACGAGCAGTACTTC.

The chain is built from TRBV9 and TRBJ1-6; D might be TRBD1 (5 bases). Looked up from germline, CDR1 is SGDLS and CDR2 is YYNGEE. V shed 0 bases and J shed 7 bases, with 14 bases lying between them. The CDR3 spans 16 residues. The DNA for the CDR3 is TGTGCCAGCAGCGTAGGATTAACGGGGCTAAATTCACCCCTCCACTTT. This translates into CASSVGLTGLNSPLHF.

This chain links TRBV11-3 with TRBJ2-1; D might be TRBD2 (5 bases). This CDR3 region has 13 residues. Trimming took 4 bases from V and 7 from J, leaving 11 bases between them. The germline CDR1 and CDR2 sequences are SGHNT and YENEEA. DNA of the CDR3: TGTGCCAGCAGCTATACCCGAGGGAATGAGCAGTTCTTC. Amino acids: CASSYTRGNEQFF.

The chain combines TRBV7-9 with TRBJ1-1; D uncertain. CDR3 length equals 14 residues. From germline, CDR1 is SEHNR and CDR2 FQNEAQ (reference sequence). V gave up 0 bases and J gave up 1 base, with 6 bases separating them. The CDR3 DNA reads as TGTGCCAGCAGCTTAGCCCCGAAGAACACTGAAGCTTTCTTT. Translated: CASSLAPKNTEAFF.

This clone was seen only a few times. The rearrangement uses TRBV5-1 and TRBJ2-3, with D uncertain. This CDR3 is 14 amino acids long. Trimming shortened V by 2 bases and J by 0 bases, and 7 bases separated the two germline ends. Germline CDR1 reads SGHRS; CDR2 reads YFSETQ. DNA for the CDR3: TGCGCCAGCAGCTTCGCCGATAGCACAGATACGCAGTATTTT. It is translated as CASSFADSTDTQYF.

The genes are TRBV4-2 and TRBJ2-2, with TRBD2 matching 10 bases. Germline lookup yields CDR1 LGHNA and CDR2 YNFKEQ. Germline trimming cut 4 bases from V and 4 bases from J; bases unmatched to any gene: 6. The CDR3 length is 16 residues. CDR3 bases: TGTGCCAGCAGCCCAGACCAGCGGGGGGGCACCGGGGAGCTGTTTTTT. It codes for CASSPDQRGGTGELFF.

This sequence joins TRBV10-3 and TRBJ1-5; TRBD1 is a possible D gene (5 bases). This CDR3 region has 15 residues. Germline V lookup: CDR1 ENHRY, CDR2 SYGVKD. Deletions cut 3 bases from V and 2 bases from J, with 11 bases between. CDR3 amino acids: CAISDGQGGNQPQHF. The CDR3 nucleotides read TGTGCCATCAGTGACGGGCAGGGAGGCAATCAGCCCCAGCATTTT.

This clone was observed a few times. The rearrangement links TRBV7-3 to TRBJ2-5; D gene ambiguous. The ends were cut back, 5 bases at V and 7 bases at J, with 14 bases in the middle. Germline CDR1 and CDR2: SGHTA and FQGTGA. CDR3 length equals 13 residues. DNA for the CDR3: TGTGCCAGCAGCCCGGCTACCCCGGGGACCCAGTACTTC. Translating gives CASSPATPGTQYF.

This clone occurred a few times. The chain combines TRBV6-1 with TRBJ1-1, with TRBD1 as a possible D gene (6 bases). The CDR3 covers 15 residues. Trimming removed 8 bases from V and 3 bases from J, with 19 bases in between. CDR1 is MNHNS and CDR2 is SASEGT in the germline V gene. CDR3 loop: CASGQGHPWDTEAFF. Written as DNA, the CDR3 is TGTGCCAGCGGCCAGGGGCACCCCTGGGACACTGAAGCTTTCTTT.

The chain carries TRBV5-4 and TRBJ2-5, with 7 bases fitting TRBD2. V lost 0 bases, J lost 2 bases, and 4 bases stayed unmatched. Germline CDR1 SGHNT, CDR2 YYREEE (reference sequence). The CDR3 is 15 amino acids. The CDR3 region is CASSLGAGVQETQYF. For the CDR3, the DNA is TGTGCCAGCAGCTTGGGGGCGGGAGTTCAAGAGACCCAGTACTTC. Using reference TRBV5-4 and TRBJ2-5 for the parts outside the CDR3, the full variable domain is ETGVTQSPTHLIKTRGQQVTLRCSSQSGHNTVSWYQQALGQGPQFIFQYYREEENGRGNFPPRFSGLQFPNYSSELNVNALELDDSALYLCASSLGAGVQETQYFGPGTRLLVL.

The chain uses TRBV4-2 and TRBJ1-5; TRBD1 is a possible D gene (6 bases). The CDR3 covers 16 residues. The V gene lost 5 bases and the J gene lost 4 bases, with 18 bases spanning the gap. From germline, CDR1 is LGHNA and CDR2 YNFKEQ. Here the CDR3 DNA reads TGTGCCAGCAGCTTGAGGCTGAACAGGGATAATCAGCCCCAGCATTTT. Its translation: CASSLRLNRDNQPQHF.

The chain is built from TRBV5-6 and TRBJ2-7; D gene uncertain. CDR3 length: 11 residues. Germline lookup yields CDR1 SGHDT and CDR2 YYEEEE. With 0 bases removed from V and 8 bases from J, the gap between germline ends came to 6 bases. In nucleotides, the CDR3 is TGTGCCAGCAGCTTGGCGGGCCAGCAGTACTTC. This encodes CASSLAGQQYF.

This chain links TRBV11-2 with TRBJ2-7, with D uncertain. V dropped 1 base and J dropped 2 bases, with 9 bases sitting between them. Germline V gives CDR1 SGHAT, CDR2 FQNNGV. The length of the CDR3 is 14 residues. CDR3 sequence reads: CASSLAIRTYEQYF. CDR3 sequence (DNA): TGTGCCAGCAGCTTAGCGATCAGAACCTACGAGCAGTACTTC.

This chain joins TRBV7-2 and TRBJ1-5; unclear D gene. Trimming removed 6 bases at V and 7 bases at J, with 10 bases between. CDR3 length: 12 residues. Germline values: CDR1 SGHTA, CDR2 FQGNSA. For the CDR3, the DNA is TGTGCCAGCAGTTATTCAAGGCAGCCCCAGCATTTT. Translated: CASSYSRQPQHF.

The rearrangement joins TRBV29-1 to TRBJ1-1; D not resolved. With 6 bases removed from V and 1 base from J, the gap between germline ends came to 9 bases. This CDR3 is 12 amino acids long. Germline V lookup: CDR1 SQVTM, CDR2 ANQGSEA. In DNA, the CDR3 is TGCAGCGTGACGCAGTCGAACACTGAAGCTTTCTTT. It encodes CSVTQSNTEAFF.

This chain connects TRBV29-1 to TRBJ1-3; D gene ambiguous. Germline V lookup: CDR1 SQVTM, CDR2 ANQGSEA. The CDR3 has 12 amino acids. V lost 3 bases and J 4 bases, leaving 7 bases between the germline ends. The CDR3 bases are TGCAGCGTTGAGACACCCGGAAACACCATATATTTT. This encodes CSVETPGNTIYF.

CDR3 DNA: TGTGCCAGCAGCCAGGGGACAGGGGGCCGGGACACTGAAGCTTTCTTT. Translated: CASSQGTGGRDTEAFF. The rearrangement uses TRBV4-2 and TRBJ1-1; 12 bases match TRBD1. J lost 3 bases, V lost 3 bases, and 5 bases had no gene match. The CDR3 has 16 residues. The germline gives CDR1 LGHNA, CDR2 YNFKEQ.

The chain combines TRBV7-9 with TRBJ1-1; no firm D call. CDR1 and CDR2 (germline): SEHNR, FQNEAQ (reference sequence). Trimming removed 5 bases from V and 7 bases from J, with 11 bases in between. The CDR3 loop spans 12 amino acids. CDR3 in amino acids: CASSLRFSEAFF. The DNA for the CDR3 is TGTGCCAGCAGCCTCCGGTTCAGTGAAGCTTTCTTT.

The chain is built from TRBV13 and TRBJ2-3; D possibly corresponds to TRBD2 (6 bases). CDR1 is PRHDT, CDR2 FYEKMQ, per germline (reference sequence). This CDR3 has 15 amino acids. V was clipped by 5 bases and J by 1 base, with 13 bases between them. The CDR3 sequence: CASSLGGRGTDTQYF. The CDR3 coding sequence is TGTGCCAGCAGCCTGGGGGGTAGAGGCACAGATACGCAGTATTTT.

This clone was seen ten or more times. The gene calls are TRBV11-2 and TRBJ1-1; D gene ambiguous. Germline-derived CDR1 and CDR2 are SGHAT and FQNNGV. Trimming removed 5 bases from V and 6 bases from J, with 19 bases in between. This CDR3 has 15 residues. CDR3 coding DNA: TGTGCCAGCAGCCCGGATGGCCCGAGGGTGTCTGAAGCTTTCTTT. Translating gives CASSPDGPRVSEAFF.

V and J are TRBV30 and TRBJ2-6, with D unresolved. In germline, CDR1 is GTSNPN, CDR2 SVGIG (reference sequence). V was clipped by 2 bases and J by 0 bases, with 11 bases between them. The CDR3 sequence is 16 residues long. Here the CDR3 DNA reads TGTGCCTGGAGTCTCAGCCGTAGCTCTGGGGCCAACGTCCTGACTTTC. This translates into CAWSLSRSSGANVLTF.

This clone was detected a few times. The V call is TRBV5-1, the J call TRBJ1-6, with D possibly matching TRBD1 (5 bases). This CDR3 is built from 13 residues. V lost 4 bases and J lost 10, with 12 bases in between. Germline V lookup: CDR1 SGHRS, CDR2 YFSETQ. The CDR3 DNA is TGCGCCAGCAGCCAGGACAATTACTCACCCCTCCACTTT. Protein: CASSQDNYSPLHF.

CDR3 sequence reads: CASRPGTVQETQYF. The CDR3 DNA follows: TGTGCCAGCAGACCAGGGACAGTCCAAGAGACCCAGTACTTC. The chain couples TRBV7-9 to TRBJ2-5; TRBD1 matches 7 bases. Germline V gene sequence: CDR1 SEHNR, CDR2 FQNEAQ (reference sequence). Unmatched junction bases numbered 5, after V lost 6 bases and J lost 1 base. This CDR3 spans 14 amino acids.